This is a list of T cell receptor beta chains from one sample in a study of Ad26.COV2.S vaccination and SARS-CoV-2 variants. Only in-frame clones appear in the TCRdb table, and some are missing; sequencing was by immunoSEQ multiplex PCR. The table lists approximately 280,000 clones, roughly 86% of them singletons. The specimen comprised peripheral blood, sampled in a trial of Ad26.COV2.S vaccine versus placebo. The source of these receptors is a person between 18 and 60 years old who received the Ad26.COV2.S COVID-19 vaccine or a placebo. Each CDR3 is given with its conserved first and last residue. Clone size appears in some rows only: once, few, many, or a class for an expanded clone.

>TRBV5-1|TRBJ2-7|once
CASSLRSQGTYEQYF
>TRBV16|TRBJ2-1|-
CASSPVRGLSSYNEQFF
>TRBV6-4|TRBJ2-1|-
CASSETSGEYNEQFF
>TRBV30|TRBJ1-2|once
CACCISRGYGYTF
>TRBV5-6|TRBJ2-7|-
CASSLEPGPSSYEQYF
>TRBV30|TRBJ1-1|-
CAWSVADDDMAFF
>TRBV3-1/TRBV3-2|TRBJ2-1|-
CASSQPSLRYNEQFF
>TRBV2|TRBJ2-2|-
CASSPGLALFNTGELFF
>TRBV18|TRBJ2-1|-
CASSPPLGLAGFGEQFF
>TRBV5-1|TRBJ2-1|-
CASSGGLAGVYEQFF
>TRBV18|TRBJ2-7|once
CASSGAEQYF
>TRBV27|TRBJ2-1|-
CASSLSSGRYNEQFF
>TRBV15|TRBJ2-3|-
CATGMRGGLTDTQYF
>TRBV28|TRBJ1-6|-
CASTLPGREYSPLHF
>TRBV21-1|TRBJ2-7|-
CARAGSGGLYEQYF
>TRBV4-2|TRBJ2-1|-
CASSQGTSGREKYEQFF
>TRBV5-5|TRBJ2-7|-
CASSGGLLAYEQYF